This T cell receptor beta chain is from a study of T cell responses to AZD1222 COVID-19 vaccine. Details on this clone: What it binds is not known.

Data came from immunoSEQ multiplex PCR; TCRdb stores just in-frame clones and leaves some out. Here the sample spans just under 75,000 clones, 80% being singletons. CDR3 size: 13 residues. Trimming took off 3 bases at V and 6 bases at J, with 12 bases between the two ends. Germline loops: CDR1 MNHEY, CDR2 SMNVEV (reference sequence). Overall study results and limits: Targeting of unmutated variant regions was reportedly seen in nearly half of spike-specific TCRs. Repertoire sampling occurred only after the peak T cell response.

Specimen: peripheral blood, collected 28 days after the second AZD1222 dose. This receptor was identified in an adult who received the AZD1222 COVID-19 vaccine. The rearrangement uses TRBV27 and TRBJ2-7; D remains unclear. The CDR3 DNA follows: TGTGCCAGCAGTTTTATGGGGATCGGCGAGCAGTACTTC. Translated, it gives CASSFMGIGEQYF.